The clone carrying this TCR beta chain is medium-sized within its sample. The authors isolated at least 6 million PBMCs per sample. This record belongs to a study of blood T cells in healthy people across ages. V shed 6 bases and J shed 4 bases, with 15 bases lying between them. The CDR3 runs to 13 residues. Germline assignment: CDR1 SQVTM and CDR2 ANQGSEA. Primers used in a second PCR of roughly 6 to 11 cycles were a sample-barcoded 5' primer and a J-beta primer mix. TCRdb called the 5' RACE reads again in MiXCR, with one record for every CDR3 protein. The table records more than 500,000 distinct CDR3 sequences, about 25% of them present only once. The same sample was also studied in work on T cells of mothers and their children. From that study: A few mothers and their six children, all healthy Caucasians, donated. A primer called M1S, used in the second PCR, added sample barcodes and 2-4 random nucleotides. Related pairs of mothers and children showed slightly higher, non-significant overlap versus unrelated pairs.

This chain links TRBV29-1 with TRBJ1-1; perhaps TRBD1 as D (5 bases). The material sequenced was blood. This clonotype was obtained from a boy aged 2 to 9 in good health. For the CDR3, the DNA is TGCAGCGTCGGGGGGGGATGGAGCACTGAAGCTTTCTTT. Translating it yields CSVGGGWSTEAFF.